This T cell receptor beta chain was sequenced during a study of cytomegalovirus exposure and HLA in healthy donors (dated by TCRdb to 2016 to 2017). About the investigation overall: An earlier analysis of roughly 610 of the donors reported 250 to 350 Gb of sequence data and 117 million unique TCR beta sequences obtained from about 180 million T cells. High-throughput TCR immunosequencing, statistical association of individual TCRs with disease status, and machine learning were combined to predict cytomegalovirus infection status. Donor age, sex, ethnicity and CMV serostatus were collected together with the repertoire data. Typing coverage varied by locus: roughly 620-630 donors for A, B, C, DRB1 and DQB1; about 520 for DQA1; approximately 570 for DPA1; roughly 450 for DPB1. Among the 398 genotyped donors, about 85% belonged to the genetic ancestry cluster associated with self-reported Caucasian donors. The study profiled the T cell repertoires of about 720 subjects by immunosequencing and related them to cytomegalovirus serostatus. A later genetic analysis used genome-wide SNP genotypes for 398 of the 666 donors, treating that subset as a discovery cohort. Along with the approximately 620-subject first cohort, a separate validation cohort of over a hundred different subjects was used. The study aimed to test whether signatures of past pathogen exposure could be identified by cataloging public T cell receptors. Every discovery cohort repertoire had been produced on one sequencing platform. Because of strong linkage in the cohort, 5 or 6 DR-DQ haplotypes were treated as single units for association and clustering. An earlier analysis of a few hundred of the donors applied high-throughput TCR beta sequencing to assess whether each TCR beta V gene segment acted as functional or pseudogenic. Rather than using new phenotypic data, the later analysis identified candidate immune exposures from TCR beta sequences and from how often those sequences occurred across donors. In a later analysis, previously published TCR beta repertoires from 550 to 750 donors were re-analyzed and high-resolution HLA genotyping was added so that TCR occurrence patterns could be studied. HLA typing covered class I and class II loci at four-digit resolution. Roughly 300 gigabases of sequencing data and 70 million to 100 million unique TCR sequences made up an early release that covered approximately 650 HLA-typed donors. Among roughly 400 genotyped donors of the cohort, an average of around 240,000 unique TCR beta nucleotide sequences was sequenced per donor, of which approximately 19% were non-productive. Results and caveats for the whole study, not just this receptor: For the cohort, immune exposure information was limited to CMV serostatus. Fewer than 20 rarely observed V segments, including chromosome 9 orphons, were excluded from the earlier analysis of a few hundred of the donors because counts were too low. According to a later analysis, parvovirus B19, influenza, CMV and Epstein-Barr virus appeared linked to several top co-occurrence clusters. When HLA alleles, especially DR and DQ, strongly co-occurred, TCR associations were difficult to assign to individual alleles. Only TCR beta chains were sequenced in this cohort, and the absence of alpha or paired-chain data limited detectable features. Presence/absence analyses assumed roughly uniform sequencing depth across donors, an assumption that may not hold. Correlated functional status among segregating V segments might reflect linkage disequilibrium, but an unknown experimental factor could not be ruled out. It was suggested by the authors that the approach could potentially be generalized to other disease states and immunological phenotypes. Because HLA typing was missing for some donors at each locus, association tests included only the typed subset. The sequencing pipeline was judged likely to have produced a cluster of highly shared sequence variants as a technical artifact. A further reported finding was that TCR beta sequences accurately predicted the HLA-A and HLA-B alleles for most subjects in the first cohort. The study listed 170 or so TCR beta chains as associated with cytomegalovirus. An association between a missense DCLRE1C variant and V-gene and J-gene trimming of TCR beta chains was found in a later genetic analysis and replicated in an independent cohort. Compared with equally common non-associated chains, HLA-associated TCR beta chains in a later analysis were more clonally expanded and had lower generation probabilities. While some public TCRs were present in many individuals, most TCR sequences turned up only very rarely across donors. According to a later genetic analysis, donors in an Asian-associated ancestry cluster had fewer N-insertions in productive TCRs than the approximately 650-donor mean. Because the 87-base-pair reads could not distinguish some IMGT-functional V segments, including TRBV6-2 and TRBV6-3, those segments were excluded. In vitro tests confirmed that a few of the cytomegalovirus-associated TCR beta chains recognize cytomegalovirus antigens. In both the original and validation cohorts, the classifier was reported to diagnose cytomegalovirus status with high specificity and sensitivity. In a later analysis, 16,951 TCR beta sequences were associated with specific HLA alleles at a false discovery rate of 0.05. In a later analysis, the rate of TCR association differed among HLA loci, with DRB1 alleles having the most associated TCRs and HLA-C alleles having the fewest. In a later analysis, most CMV-associated TCR beta chains were found to appear HLA-restricted, with HLA associations seemingly driven largely by CMV exposure. In an earlier analysis of some 550 of the donors, most TCR beta V segments were observed in productive rearrangements about 87% or about 30% of the time, broadly matching IMGT annotations.

Germline trimming: 6 bases from V, 9 bases from J; junction bases outside gene matches: 7. The germline V gene gives CDR1 as MDHEN and CDR2 as SYDVKM. The CDR3 numbers 14 residues from cysteine through phenylalanine. Only the CDR3 DNA stays, 42 bases, in frame from base 1. The cohort comprised 550 to 700 healthy bone marrow donors. Cohort members were all nominally healthy when sampled, although unrecorded immune exposures were likely present. The donor tested CMV seronegative, placing the donor among the roughly 400 seronegative members of the cohort. Every donor gave a peripheral blood sample, and the peripheral blood mononuclear cells from that sample were used for TCR beta sequencing. Genomic DNA was extracted from the blood cell samples with the Qiagen DNeasy Blood Extraction Kit. Libraries were built with the immunoSEQ multiplex PCR assay. For the multiplex PCR, a mixture combining 60 forward primers for TCR Vbeta segments and 13 reverse primers for TCR Jbeta segments was used. A multiplex PCR assay on genomic DNA amplified the CDR3 region of rearranged TCR beta genes. The amplified TCR beta libraries were sequenced on the Illumina HiSeq System as 87-base-pair reads. On the study's bioinformatics: Across the roughly 600 repertoires, a later analysis counted 75 million to 90 million unique TCR beta chains, roughly 11 million of which were shared by at least two donors. A nearest-neighbor algorithm error-corrected the raw reads and collapsed the reads into unique sequences, merging closely related sequences to remove PCR and sequencing errors. CDR3 sequences were aligned to IMGT reference sequences to assign V, D and J gene segments. For a sequence to be retained, a match of at least six nucleotides was required to both a V gene segment and a J gene segment. A rearrangement counted as productive if the CDR3 had no stop codons and remained in frame with V and J, and every other rearrangement counted as non-productive. CDR3 was defined according to IMGT convention as the region running from the second conserved V-encoded cysteine to the conserved J-encoded phenylalanine. Sequences without an unambiguous match to a single V gene segment were excluded from the earlier analysis of over 500 of the donors. In an earlier analysis of 587 of the donors, V segments were called functional above 56.7% productive rearrangements and were called segregating when the between-donor standard deviation exceeded 5%. To diagnose cytomegalovirus status from the catalog of TCR beta chain sequences, a statistical classification framework was built. A later analysis assigned V and J genes by comparing TCR nucleotide sequences with IMGT/GENE-DB human TR gene sequences. The TCRdist pipeline was used in a later analysis to assign CDR3 sequences and most-parsimonious VDJ recombination scenarios. In a later analysis, each TCR beta chain was defined by its CDR3 amino acid sequence together with its V-gene family, and reads lacking a unique V-gene family were excluded. In a later analysis, around 600 highly shared, low-generation-probability nucleotide sequences were removed to address suspected cross-contamination and a sequencing artifact. For each public chain, a later analysis derived a clonal expansion index from normalized ranks of inferred template counts within each repertoire. A later analysis computed generation probabilities with a VDJ recombination model fitted to out-of-frame rearrangements, and checked the results against IGoR. A later analysis scored TCR-TCR, TCR-HLA and TCR-CMV co-occurrence with hypergeometric tests, applying a repertoire-size bias correction to TCR pairs. A later analysis estimated false discovery rates by permuting HLA or CMV assignments 20 times. In a later analysis, co-occurring TCRs were grouped with DBSCAN, and TCRdist sequence similarity was added when clustering was performed within HLA-allele-positive subsets. Co-occurrence clustering excluded repertoires with fewer than 30,000 or more than 120,000 public chains, plus five with anomalous nucleotide sharing. In its TCRdb copy, this immuneACCESS table keeps in-frame sequences only and misses some clones. Where compared with another copy, unresolved V genes explain less than half of these, and the others have no known cause. From that table come the V and J calls and clone size; the DNA was used to work out D and trimming. The sample records about 88,000 clones, around 90% of which are singletons. The ten biggest clones cover roughly 2.3% of the sample.

Details on this clone: Its antigen is unknown. No clone much larger than this one lies a single base away; base qualities are absent.

The sample taken for sequencing was PBMCs. The TCR was taken from a young man in good health and CMV-seronegative. Recombination joined TRBV28 with TRBJ1-6; TRBD1 matches 8 bases in the middle. The CDR3 protein is CASRLSGGGSPLHF. The nucleotides are TGTGCCAGCAGACTCTCAGGGGGCGGTTCACCCCTCCACTTT. With the rest looked up from the reference TRBV28 and TRBJ1-6 genes rather than sequenced, the full variable domain is DVKVTQSSRYLVKRTGEKVFLECVQDMDHENMFWYRQDPGLGLRLIYFSYDVKMKEKGDIPEGYSVSREKKERFSLILESASTNQTSMYLCASRLSGGGSPLHFGNGTRLTVT.